This TCR beta chain came from a study of blood T cells in healthy people across ages. Alongside a J-beta primer mix, a sample-barcoded 5' primer served in a second PCR lasting roughly 7 to 11 cycles. TCRdb re-analysed the 5' RACE reads in MiXCR, keeping a single row per CDR3 protein. Counted here are 650,000 to 1,000,000 distinct CDR3 sequences, under 40% occurring once; the ten biggest clones make up around 13%. The clonotype was recovered from a man between 18 and 35 years old in good health. The material sequenced was blood.

The CDR3 sequence is CASSLIRASGYEQYF. The CDR3, as DNA: TGTGCCAGCAGCTTAATACGGGCTAGCGGCTACGAGCAGTACTTC. This chain joins TRBV11-2 and TRBJ2-7; TRBD2 aligns across 7 bases. V shed 2 bases and J 3 bases; nucleotides not matched to a gene: 7. CDR1 SGHAT and CDR2 FQNNGV come from the germline V gene. The CDR3 loop spans 15 amino acids.